This T cell receptor (beta chain) was identified during a study of cytomegalovirus exposure and HLA in healthy donors. CDR1 MNHNS and CDR2 SASEGT come from the germline V gene. V lost 7 bases and J lost 9, with 16 bases in between. The CDR3 sequence is 14 residues long. The study ran its PCR with 60 Vbeta and 13 Jbeta primers. Sequencing was performed with immunoSEQ multiplex PCR; in TCRdb, only in-frame clones are kept and a portion is missing. The sample holds 130,000 to 150,000 clones, 70% to 80% seen once. Note on this clone: Its antigen is not identified.

Findings and limits, study-wide: Analyzed later, most CMV-associated TCR beta chains appeared HLA-restricted. Reportedly, diagnosis of cytomegalovirus status by the classifier showed high specificity and sensitivity. Researchers counted about 150 TCR beta chains as cytomegalovirus-associated.

Sequences were obtained from PBMCs. The chain has TRBV6-1 and TRBJ1-6; D uncertain. The receptor comes from a man between 35 and 55 years old in good health and CMV-seropositive. The CDR3 nucleotides are TGTGCCAGCATTAGCCCGACGTCTAGTTCACCCCTCCACTTT. Translated, it gives CASISPTSSSPLHF.